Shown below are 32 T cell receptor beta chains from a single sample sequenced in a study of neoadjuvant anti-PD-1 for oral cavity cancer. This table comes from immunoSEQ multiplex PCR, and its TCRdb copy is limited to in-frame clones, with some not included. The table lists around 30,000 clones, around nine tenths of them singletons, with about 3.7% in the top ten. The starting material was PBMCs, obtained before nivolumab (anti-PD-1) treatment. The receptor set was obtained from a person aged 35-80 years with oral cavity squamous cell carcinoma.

The CDR3 is CASSLYTGPNYNEQFF. The CDR3 coding sequence is TGTGCCAGCAGTTTGTATACAGGCCCTAACTACAATGAGCAGTTCTTC. The chain carries TRBV28 and TRBJ2-1; D is perhaps TRBD1 (5 bases). V was pared by 3 bases and J by 3 bases, with 15 bases between. This CDR3 is built from 16 residues. CDR1 and CDR2 (germline): MDHEN, SYDVKM.

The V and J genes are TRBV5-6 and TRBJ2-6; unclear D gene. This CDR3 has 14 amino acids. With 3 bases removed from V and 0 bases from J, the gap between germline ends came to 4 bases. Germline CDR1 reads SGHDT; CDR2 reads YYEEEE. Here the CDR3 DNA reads TGTGCCAGCAGCTGGCTCTCTGGGGCCAACGTCCTGACTTTC. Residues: CASSWLSGANVLTF.

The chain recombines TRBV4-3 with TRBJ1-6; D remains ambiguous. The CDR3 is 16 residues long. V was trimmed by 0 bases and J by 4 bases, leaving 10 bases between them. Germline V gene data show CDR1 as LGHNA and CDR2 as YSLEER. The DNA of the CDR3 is TGCGCCAGCAGCCAAGATTCCGGAGGGTATAATTCACCCCTCCACTTT. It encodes CASSQDSGGYNSPLHF.

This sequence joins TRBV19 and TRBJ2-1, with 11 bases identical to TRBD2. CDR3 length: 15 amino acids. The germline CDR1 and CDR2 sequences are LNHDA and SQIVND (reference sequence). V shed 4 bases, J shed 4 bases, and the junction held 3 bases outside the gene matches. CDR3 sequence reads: CASSTRLAGYNEQFF. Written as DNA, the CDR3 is TGTGCCAGTAGTACCCGACTAGCGGGATACAATGAGCAGTTCTTC.

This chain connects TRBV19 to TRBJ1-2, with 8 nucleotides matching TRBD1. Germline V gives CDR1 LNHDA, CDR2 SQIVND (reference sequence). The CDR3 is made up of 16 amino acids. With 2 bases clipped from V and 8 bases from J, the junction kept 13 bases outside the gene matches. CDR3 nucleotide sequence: TGTGCCAGTAGTATACTGGCCACAGGGGGGAAGAGCGGCTACACCTTC. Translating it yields CASSILATGGKSGYTF.

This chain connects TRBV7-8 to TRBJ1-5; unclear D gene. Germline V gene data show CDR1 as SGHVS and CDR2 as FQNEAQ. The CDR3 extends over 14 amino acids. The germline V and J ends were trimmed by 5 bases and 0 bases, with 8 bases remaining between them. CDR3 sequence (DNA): TGTGCCAGCAGCCCAACAAGTAGCAATCAGCCCCAGCATTTT. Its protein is CASSPTSSNQPQHF.

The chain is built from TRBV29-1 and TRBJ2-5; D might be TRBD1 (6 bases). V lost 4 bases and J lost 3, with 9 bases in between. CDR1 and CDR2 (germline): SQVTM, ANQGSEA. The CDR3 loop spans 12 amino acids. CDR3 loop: CSVGGQKETQYF. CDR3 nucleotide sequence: TGCAGCGTTGGTGGACAGAAAGAGACCCAGTACTTC.

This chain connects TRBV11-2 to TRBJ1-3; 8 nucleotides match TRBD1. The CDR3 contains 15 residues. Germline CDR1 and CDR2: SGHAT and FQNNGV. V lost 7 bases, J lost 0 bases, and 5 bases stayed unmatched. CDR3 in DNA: TGTGCCAGCACCAACAGGGGGAGCTCTGGAAACACCATATATTTT. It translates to CASTNRGSSGNTIYF.

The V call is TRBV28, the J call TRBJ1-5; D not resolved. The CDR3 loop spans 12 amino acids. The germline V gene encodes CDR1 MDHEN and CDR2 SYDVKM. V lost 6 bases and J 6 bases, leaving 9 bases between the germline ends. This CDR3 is CASSLLGQPQHF. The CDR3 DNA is TGTGCCAGCAGCCTACTGGGTCAGCCCCAGCATTTT.

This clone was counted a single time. Here the CDR3 reads CASSYSSGARGYGYTF. CDR3 coding DNA: TGTGCCAGCAGTTACTCATCGGGGGCGCGCGGCTATGGCTACACCTTC. The chain links TRBV6-6 to TRBJ1-2; weak D call: TRBD1 (6 bases). The V gene's germline CDR1 is MNHNY and CDR2 SVGAGI (reference sequence). This CDR3 spans 16 amino acids. V gave up 0 bases and J gave up 4 bases, with 15 bases separating them.

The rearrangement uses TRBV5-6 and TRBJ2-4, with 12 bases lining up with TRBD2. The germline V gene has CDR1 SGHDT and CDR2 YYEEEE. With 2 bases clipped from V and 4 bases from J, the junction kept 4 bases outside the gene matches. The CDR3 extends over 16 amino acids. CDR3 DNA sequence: TGTGCCAGCAGCTTCTGGCTAGCGGGGGGGAAAAACATTCAGTACTTC. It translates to CASSFWLAGGKNIQYF. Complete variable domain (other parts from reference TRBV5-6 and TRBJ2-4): DAGVTQSPTHLIKTRGQQVTLRCSPKSGHDTVSWYQQALGQGPQFIFQYYEEEERQRGNFPDRFSGHQFPNYSSELNVNALLLGDSALYLCASSFWLAGGKNIQYFGAGTRLSVL.

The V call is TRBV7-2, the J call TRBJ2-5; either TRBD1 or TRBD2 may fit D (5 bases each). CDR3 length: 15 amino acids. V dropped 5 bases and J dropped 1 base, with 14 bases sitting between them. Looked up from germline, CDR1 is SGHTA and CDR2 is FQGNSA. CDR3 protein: CASSILGASQETQYF. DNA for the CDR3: TGTGCCAGCAGCATCCTCGGGGCCTCCCAAGAGACCCAGTACTTC.

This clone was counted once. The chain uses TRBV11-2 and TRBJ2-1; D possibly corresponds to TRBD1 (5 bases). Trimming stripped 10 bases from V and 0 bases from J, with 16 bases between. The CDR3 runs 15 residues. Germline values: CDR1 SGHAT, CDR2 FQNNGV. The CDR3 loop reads CAIKDSRSSYNEQFF. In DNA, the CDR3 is TGTGCCATCAAAGACAGCCGGAGCTCCTACAATGAGCAGTTCTTC.

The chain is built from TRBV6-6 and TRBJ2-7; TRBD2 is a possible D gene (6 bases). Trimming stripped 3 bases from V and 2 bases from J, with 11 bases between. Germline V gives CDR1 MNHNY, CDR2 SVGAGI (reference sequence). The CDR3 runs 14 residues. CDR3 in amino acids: CASSYSGPAYEQYF. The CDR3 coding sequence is TGTGCCAGCAGTTATAGCGGACCGGCCTACGAGCAGTACTTC.

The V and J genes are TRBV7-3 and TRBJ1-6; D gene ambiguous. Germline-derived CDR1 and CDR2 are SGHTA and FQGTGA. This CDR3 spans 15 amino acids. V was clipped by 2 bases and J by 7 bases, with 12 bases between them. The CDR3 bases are TGTGCCAGCAGCTTAGGCGGCAGCCCAAATTCACCCCTCCACTTT. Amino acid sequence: CASSLGGSPNSPLHF.

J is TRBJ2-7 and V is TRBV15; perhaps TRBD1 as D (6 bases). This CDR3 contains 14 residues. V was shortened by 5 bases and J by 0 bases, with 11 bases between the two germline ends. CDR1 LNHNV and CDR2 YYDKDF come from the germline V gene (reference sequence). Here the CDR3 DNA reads TGTGCCACCAGCCCAGCAGGGGCCTCCTACGAGCAGTACTTC. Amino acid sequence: CATSPAGASYEQYF.

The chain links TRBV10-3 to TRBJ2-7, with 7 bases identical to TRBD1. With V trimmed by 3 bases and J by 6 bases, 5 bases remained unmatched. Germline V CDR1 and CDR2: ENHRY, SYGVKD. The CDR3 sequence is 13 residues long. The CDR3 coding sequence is TGTGCCATCAGTGACCGAACAGGGGTCGAGCAGTACTTC. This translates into CAISDRTGVEQYF.

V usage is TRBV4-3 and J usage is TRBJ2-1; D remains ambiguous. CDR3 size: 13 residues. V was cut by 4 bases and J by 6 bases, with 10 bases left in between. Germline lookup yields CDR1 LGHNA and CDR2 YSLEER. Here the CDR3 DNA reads TGCGCCAGCAGCCGTTTAGAACCCAATGAGCAGTTCTTC. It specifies CASSRLEPNEQFF.

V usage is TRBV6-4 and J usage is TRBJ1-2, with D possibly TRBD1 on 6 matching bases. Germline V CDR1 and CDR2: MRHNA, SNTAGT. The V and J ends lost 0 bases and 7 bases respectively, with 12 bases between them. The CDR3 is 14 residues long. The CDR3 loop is CASSDSSGASGYTF. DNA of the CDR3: TGTGCCAGCAGTGACTCGTCAGGGGCCAGTGGCTACACCTTC.

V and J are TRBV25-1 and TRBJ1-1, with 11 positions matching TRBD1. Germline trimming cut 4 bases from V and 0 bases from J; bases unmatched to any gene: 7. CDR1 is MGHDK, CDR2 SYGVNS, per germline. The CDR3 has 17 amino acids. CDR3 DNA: TGTGCCAGCAGTGGCCACGGACAGGGGGCCTTGAACACTGAAGCTTTCTTT. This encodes CASSGHGQGALNTEAFF.

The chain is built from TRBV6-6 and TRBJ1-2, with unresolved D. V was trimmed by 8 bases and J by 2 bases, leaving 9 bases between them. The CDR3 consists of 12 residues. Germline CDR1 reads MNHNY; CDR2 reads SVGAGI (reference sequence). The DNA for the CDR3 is TGTGCCAGCTACCAAGGGAACTATGGCTACACCTTC. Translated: CASYQGNYGYTF.

CDR3 amino acids: CASSQERGLYNEQFF. The CDR3 DNA reads as TGCGCCAGCAGCCAAGAGAGGGGGCTTTACAATGAGCAGTTCTTC. The genes are TRBV4-3 and TRBJ2-1, with 7 positions matching TRBD1. CDR3 size: 15 residues. Trimming at V came to 0 bases and at J to 4 bases, leaving 3 bases not matched to a gene. The germline V gene encodes CDR1 LGHNA and CDR2 YSLEER.

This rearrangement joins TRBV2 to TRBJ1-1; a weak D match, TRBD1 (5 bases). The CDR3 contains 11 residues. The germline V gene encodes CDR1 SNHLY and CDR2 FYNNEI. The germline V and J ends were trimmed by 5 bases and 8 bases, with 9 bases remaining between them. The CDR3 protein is CASSYHREAFF. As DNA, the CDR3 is TGTGCCAGCAGTTATCACAGGGAAGCTTTCTTT.

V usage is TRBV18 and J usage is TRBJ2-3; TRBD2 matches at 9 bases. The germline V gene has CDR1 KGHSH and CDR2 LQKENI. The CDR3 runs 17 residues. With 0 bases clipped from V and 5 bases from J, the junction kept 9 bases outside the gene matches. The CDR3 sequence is CASSPPARGGAGDTQYF. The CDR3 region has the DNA TGTGCCAGCTCACCACCGGCCCGCGGGGGGGCCGGAGATACGCAGTATTTT.

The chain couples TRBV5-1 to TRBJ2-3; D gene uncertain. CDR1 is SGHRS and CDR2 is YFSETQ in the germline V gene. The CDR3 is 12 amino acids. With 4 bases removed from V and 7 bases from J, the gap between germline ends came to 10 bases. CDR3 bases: TGCGCCAGCAGCGACGGCGGAAATACGCAGTATTTT. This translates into CASSDGGNTQYF.

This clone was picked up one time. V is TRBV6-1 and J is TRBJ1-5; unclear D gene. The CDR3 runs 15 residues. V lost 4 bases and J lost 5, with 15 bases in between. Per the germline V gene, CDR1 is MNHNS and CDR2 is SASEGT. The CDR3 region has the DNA TGTGCCAGCAGTGGCAGTTGGAGGGCTGATCAGCCCCAGCATTTT. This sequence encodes CASSGSWRADQPQHF.

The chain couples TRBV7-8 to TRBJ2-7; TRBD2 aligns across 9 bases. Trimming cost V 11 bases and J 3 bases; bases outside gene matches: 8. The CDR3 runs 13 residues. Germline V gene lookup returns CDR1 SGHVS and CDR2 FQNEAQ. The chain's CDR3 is CAAAPSGDYEQYF. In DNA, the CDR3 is TGTGCCGCTGCGCCTAGCGGGGACTACGAGCAGTACTTC.

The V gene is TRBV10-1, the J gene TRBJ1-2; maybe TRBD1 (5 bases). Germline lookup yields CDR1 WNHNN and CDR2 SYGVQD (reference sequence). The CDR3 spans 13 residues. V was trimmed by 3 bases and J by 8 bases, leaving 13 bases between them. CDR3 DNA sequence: TGCGCCAGCAGTGAAGCTACAGGCGGCGGCTACACCTTC. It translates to CASSEATGGGYTF.

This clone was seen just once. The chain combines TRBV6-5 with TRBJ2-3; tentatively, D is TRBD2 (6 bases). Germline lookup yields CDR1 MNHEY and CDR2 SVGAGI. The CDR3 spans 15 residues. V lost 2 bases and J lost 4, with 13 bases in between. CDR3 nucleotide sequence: TGTGCCAGCAGTTACAAAGCGGGTGGGCCAGATACGCAGTATTTT. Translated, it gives CASSYKAGGPDTQYF.

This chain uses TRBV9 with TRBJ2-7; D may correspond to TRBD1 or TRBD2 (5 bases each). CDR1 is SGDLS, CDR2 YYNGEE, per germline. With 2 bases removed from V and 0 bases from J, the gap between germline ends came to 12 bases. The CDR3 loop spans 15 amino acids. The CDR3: CASSVGTVSSYEQYF. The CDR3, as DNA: TGTGCCAGCAGCGTGGGGACGGTTAGCTCCTACGAGCAGTACTTC. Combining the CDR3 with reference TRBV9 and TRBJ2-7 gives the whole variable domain DSGVTQTPKHLITATGQRVTLRCSPRSGDLSVYWYQQSLDQGLQFLIQYYNGEERAKGNILERFSAQQFPDLHSELNLSSLELGDSALYFCASSVGTVSSYEQYFGPGTRLTVT.

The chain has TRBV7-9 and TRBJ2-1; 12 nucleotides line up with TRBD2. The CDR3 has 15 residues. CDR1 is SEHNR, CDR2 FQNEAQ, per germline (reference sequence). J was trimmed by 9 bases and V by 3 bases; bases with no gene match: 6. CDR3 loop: CASSLDLAGGFEQFF. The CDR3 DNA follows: TGTGCCAGCAGCTTGGACCTAGCGGGGGGGTTTGAGCAGTTCTTC.

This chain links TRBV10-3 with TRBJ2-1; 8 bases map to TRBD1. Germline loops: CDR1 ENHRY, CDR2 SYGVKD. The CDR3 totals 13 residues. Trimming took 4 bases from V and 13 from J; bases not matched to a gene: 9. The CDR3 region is CAISGGARGQQFF. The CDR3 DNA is TGTGCCATCAGTGGTGGGGCCAGGGGGCAACAGTTCTTC.